This entry lists 30 T cell receptor beta chains sequenced from one sample in a study of CD8 T cells in ankylosing spondylitis. Each CDR3 protein is one row after TCRdb ran MiXCR on the 5' RACE reads. The table lists tens of thousands of distinct CDR3 sequences, 6.2% of them singletons. The sequencing sample was made of synovial fluid, either unsorted or a sorted T cell fraction (not recorded which). Receptors were obtained from a male donor with ankylosing spondylitis.

This clonotype was counted between two and nine times. This chain joins TRBV7-4 and TRBJ1-3; possibly TRBD1 for D (5 bases). Germline loops: CDR1 SGHVT, CDR2 SQSDAQ. The V gene lost 6 bases and the J gene lost 4 bases, with 22 bases spanning the gap. CDR3 size: 17 residues. CDR3 sequence reads: CASRGNKGSKVGNTIYF. The CDR3 region has the DNA TGTGCCAGCAGAGGCAACAAGGGGAGTAAAGTGGGAAACACCATATATTTT. Variable domain in full (rest from reference TRBV7-4 and TRBJ1-3): GAGVSQSPRYKVAKRGRDVALRCDSISGHVTLYWYRQTLGQGSEVLTYSQSDAQRDKSGRPSGRFSAERPERSVSTLKIQRTEQGDSAVYLCASRGNKGSKVGNTIYFGEGSWLTVV.

This chain joins TRBV5-1 and TRBJ2-3; D is possibly TRBD1 (5 bases). V was pared by 5 bases and J by 2 bases, with 9 bases between. Germline values: CDR1 SGHRS, CDR2 YFSETQ. CDR3 length equals 13 residues. The DNA for the CDR3 is TGCGCCAGCAGAGGGGTCCCCACAGATACGCAGTATTTT. Amino acid sequence: CASRGVPTDTQYF. Drawing the rest from reference TRBV5-1 and TRBJ2-3, the complete variable domain is KAGVTQTPRYLIKTRGQQVTLSCSPISGHRSVSWYQQTPGQGLQFLFEYFSETQRNKGNFPGRFSGRQFSNSRSEMNVSTLELGDSALYLCASRGVPTDTQYFGPGTRLTVL.

This clonotype appeared many times. The rearrangement joins TRBV5-1 to TRBJ1-5; 9 bases fit TRBD1. The CDR3 consists of 14 residues. Trimming took 2 bases from V and 7 from J; bases not matched to a gene: 4. The V gene's germline CDR1 is SGHRS and CDR2 YFSETQ. DNA of the CDR3: TGCGCCAGCAGCTTAGGACAGGGGAGCCAGCCCCAGCATTTT. Translation gives CASSLGQGSQPQHF. Full variable domain (remainder filled in from reference TRBV5-1 and TRBJ1-5): KAGVTQTPRYLIKTRGQQVTLSCSPISGHRSVSWYQQTPGQGLQFLFEYFSETQRNKGNFPGRFSGRQFSNSRSEMNVSTLELGDSALYLCASSLGQGSQPQHFGDGTRLSIL.

This clonotype was detected many times. The gene calls are TRBV4-2 and TRBJ2-7; tentatively, D is TRBD2 (5 bases). V was pared by 5 bases and J by 1 base, with 15 bases between. The germline V gene has CDR1 LGHNA and CDR2 YNFKEQ. The CDR3 spans 15 residues. In DNA form, the CDR3 reads TGTGCCAGCAGCTTCCGCCGGGGATTTTCCTACGAGCAGTACTTC. Translating it yields CASSFRRGFSYEQYF.

As regards this clonotype: One end of the junction does not line up with germline, which may come from a read error. The V call is TRBV13, the J call TRBJ2-2, with D perhaps matching TRBD2 (5 bases). Germline V gives CDR1 PRHDT, CDR2 FYEKMQ (reference sequence). This CDR3 is built from 14 residues. The CDR3 nucleotides read TGTGCCAGCAGCTTAGGCGGGTCCCCCGGGGTGCTGTTTTTT. Its translation is CASSLGGSPGVLFF.

This clonotype was seen many times. The rearrangement uses TRBV20-1 and TRBJ1-1, with 7 bases aligning to TRBD1. In germline, CDR1 is DFQATT, CDR2 SNEGSKA (reference sequence). The CDR3 runs to 13 residues. Germline trimming cut 5 bases from V and 5 bases from J; bases unmatched to any gene: 8. CDR3 nucleotides: TGCAGTGCTCCCGCCCGACAGGGTACTGAAGCTTTCTTT. This gives the protein CSAPARQGTEAFF.

This clonotype appeared a few times. The chain links TRBV11-2 to TRBJ2-3; D tentatively reads TRBD1 or TRBD2 (6 bases each). V gave up 4 bases and J gave up 1 base, with 18 bases separating them. This CDR3 contains 17 residues. Germline CDR1 reads SGHAT; CDR2 reads FQNNGV. The CDR3 is CASSSDIGGGGTDTQYF. The CDR3 nucleotides read TGTGCCAGCAGCTCAGACATTGGAGGGGGTGGCACAGATACGCAGTATTTT.

This clonotype was observed a few times. The chain joins TRBV30 to TRBJ2-1; 9 bases fit TRBD1. The CDR3 is 14 residues long. CDR1 is GTSNPN, CDR2 SVGIG, per germline (reference sequence). After removal of 3 bases from V and 5 bases from J, the junction contained 5 bases not matched to a gene. CDR3 DNA sequence: TGTGCCTGGAGCCGGGACAGGGTCAACAATGAGCAGTTCTTC. Encoded protein: CAWSRDRVNNEQFF.

This clonotype was recorded many times. V usage is TRBV6-1 and J usage is TRBJ2-1; D call uncertain. Trimming took 4 bases from V and 0 from J, leaving 10 bases between them. The germline V gene encodes CDR1 MNHNS and CDR2 SASEGT. This CDR3 has 15 residues. CDR3 amino acids: CASSATHGSYNEQFF. In DNA, the CDR3 is TGTGCCAGCAGTGCAACACACGGCTCCTACAATGAGCAGTTCTTC.

This clonotype was detected ten times or more. In DNA form, the CDR3 reads TGTGCCAGCAGCCCGACCCTTTTTGGAGAGCAGTTCTTC. Its translation: CASSPTLFGEQFF. The rearrangement links TRBV7-2 to TRBJ2-1; D is ambiguous. V was pared by 5 bases and J by 10 bases, with 15 bases between. CDR1 SGHTA and CDR2 FQGNSA come from the germline V gene. This CDR3 has 13 amino acids.

This clonotype was observed many times. The rearrangement joins TRBV28 to TRBJ1-5; TRBD1 aligns across 7 bases. V trimming: 5 bases; J trimming: 9 bases; junction bases outside the gene matches: 16. The length of the CDR3 is 16 residues. Germline CDR1 and CDR2: MDHEN and SYDVKM. CDR3 in DNA: TGTGCCAGCAGTCCACAAGTCCCGGGACAGAACCCGCCCCAGCATTTT. This translates into CASSPQVPGQNPPQHF.

This chain connects TRBV7-3 to TRBJ1-3, with D unclear. Germline lookup yields CDR1 SGHTA and CDR2 FQGTGA. Trimming took off 1 base at V and 0 bases at J, with 4 bases between the two ends. The CDR3 has 14 residues. The CDR3 DNA is TGTGCCAGCAGCTTAATGCACTCTGGAAACACCATATATTTT. This encodes CASSLMHSGNTIYF.

This clonotype has a handful of counts. The chain is built from TRBV29-1 and TRBJ1-2, with a weak D call TRBD1 (5 bases). This CDR3 is built from 12 residues. The germline gives CDR1 SQVTM, CDR2 ANQGSEA. Trimming took off 7 bases at V and 0 bases at J, with 9 bases between the two ends. The CDR3 DNA reads TGCAGCGGGGGCAGAGCTAACTATGGCTACACCTTC. Protein sequence: CSGGRANYGYTF.

This clonotype was detected many times. The V and J genes are TRBV5-4 and TRBJ2-3; 13 positions agree with TRBD2. Germline CDR1 and CDR2: SGHNT and YYREEE (reference sequence). The length of the CDR3 is 16 residues. Unmatched junction bases numbered 5, after V lost 4 bases and J lost 3 bases. For the CDR3, the DNA is TGTGCCAGCAGCGCCACTAGCGGGAGGGCAACAGATACGCAGTATTTT. Protein product: CASSATSGRATDTQYF.

The CDR3 sequence is CASSSGTAGGEAFF. In DNA form, the CDR3 reads TGTGCCAGCAGTTCTGGGACAGCGGGGGGTGAAGCTTTCTTT. The V gene is TRBV6-5, the J gene TRBJ1-1; 7 positions agree with TRBD1. The V and J ends lost 4 bases and 7 bases, in that order; junction bases with no gene match: 9. The CDR3 loop spans 14 amino acids. Germline assignment: CDR1 MNHEY and CDR2 SVGAGI.

J is TRBJ2-4 and V is TRBV5-6; the D call may be TRBD1 or TRBD2 (6 bases each). This CDR3 contains 13 residues. Germline CDR1 reads SGHDT; CDR2 reads YYEEEE. V lost 2 bases and J lost 8, with 11 bases in between. The CDR3 reads CASSLSGADIQYF. The CDR3 DNA follows: TGTGCCAGCAGCTTATCGGGGGCAGACATTCAGTACTTC.

This clonotype was seen at least ten times. The V gene is TRBV5-1, the J gene TRBJ2-3; no clear D gene. V lost 2 bases to trimming and J lost 4 bases, with 5 bases between them. CDR3 length equals 12 residues. Germline V lookup: CDR1 SGHRS, CDR2 YFSETQ. DNA for the CDR3: TGCGCCAGCAGCTTCCACCCAGATACGCAGTATTTT. Protein sequence: CASSFHPDTQYF.

Worth noting for this clonotype: One base away lies a much larger clone, so this may be a sequencing read error. The chain links TRBV6-1 to TRBJ2-3, with 10 bases identical to TRBD2. CDR3 length equals 17 residues. Germline-derived CDR1 and CDR2 are MNHNS and SASEGT. Trimming cost V 2 bases and J 1 base; bases outside gene matches: 6. The CDR3 reads CASSERLAGGGTDTQYF. CDR3 bases: TGTGCCAGCAGTGAACGATTAGCGGGAGGAGGCACAGATACGCAGTATTTT.

This clonotype has just one count. This clone may be a read error of a much larger clone one base away. The chain links TRBV20-1 to TRBJ2-3; 11 bases agree with TRBD2. The CDR3 totals 17 residues. Germline V gene sequence: CDR1 DFQATT, CDR2 SNEGSKA (reference sequence). Written as DNA, the CDR3 is TGCTGTGCTAGTAAAACTAGCGGGAGTCTTGCCACAGATACGCAGTATTTT. Its protein product is CCASKTSGSLATDTQYF.

This clonotype occurred many times. This rearrangement joins TRBV4-1 to TRBJ2-5; D possibly matches TRBD1 or TRBD2 (5 bases each). The CDR3 totals 13 residues. CDR1 is MGHRA, CDR2 YSYEKL, per germline. V lost 2 bases to trimming and J lost 5 bases, with 9 bases between them. Here the CDR3 DNA reads TGCGCCAGCAGCCAACTAGCAGGGGAGACCCAGTACTTC. This sequence encodes CASSQLAGETQYF.

This clonotype was found a few times. The V call is TRBV4-2, the J call TRBJ2-2; TRBD1 is a possible D gene (6 bases). Germline lookup yields CDR1 LGHNA and CDR2 YNFKEQ. The CDR3 runs 16 residues. The V end lost 4 bases, the J end lost 5 bases, and 17 bases lay between the germline ends. CDR3 nucleotide sequence: TGTGCCAGCAGCCGAATTCTACAGGGTGGGACCGGGGAGCTGTTTTTT. This translates into CASSRILQGGTGELFF.

This clonotype has only a few counts. This sequence joins TRBV7-8 and TRBJ1-5; D is unresolved. The CDR3 has 15 residues. Germline V CDR1 and CDR2: SGHVS, FQNEAQ. The V and J ends lost 0 bases and 4 bases respectively, with 10 bases between them. The CDR3 DNA reads TGTGCCAGCAGCTTAGCCCGGCAGTCAAATCAGCCCCAGCATTTT. Translating gives CASSLARQSNQPQHF.

This clonotype occurred many times. The chain uses TRBV18 and TRBJ2-3; TRBD2 matches at 12 bases. The CDR3 contains 16 residues. Germline CDR1 KGHSH, CDR2 LQKENI. V shed 4 bases, J shed 4 bases, and the junction held 6 bases outside the gene matches. As DNA, the CDR3 is TGTGCCAGCTCACAGACTAGCGGGAGATCCGCAGATACGCAGTATTTT. Translation: CASSQTSGRSADTQYF.

The chain combines TRBV13 with TRBJ2-7, with D possibly being TRBD1 (6 bases). The germline V gene encodes CDR1 PRHDT and CDR2 FYEKMQ (reference sequence). CDR3 length: 17 residues. Trimming removed 5 bases at V and 3 bases at J, with 23 bases between. CDR3: CASSPGAGYRDLYEQYF. For the CDR3, the DNA is TGTGCCAGCAGCCCCGGGGCCGGATACAGGGATCTCTACGAGCAGTACTTC.

This clonotype has a count of ten or more. This rearrangement joins TRBV12-3 or TRBV12-4 to TRBJ1-2; 9 bases align to TRBD1. This CDR3 comprises 15 residues. V gave up 6 bases and J gave up 6 bases; unmatched junction bases: 11. The CDR3 DNA is TGTGCCAGCAGCAGAACCGGACAGGGGAGCCATGGCTACACCTTC. This translates into CASSRTGQGSHGYTF.

This clonotype was counted a few times. The CDR3, as DNA: TGTGCCATCAGTGTGGACAGGGGGGAATCACCCCTCCACTTT. It encodes CAISVDRGESPLHF. This chain connects TRBV10-3 to TRBJ1-6; TRBD1 agrees at 10 bases. Germline V CDR1 and CDR2: ENHRY, SYGVKD. The CDR3 is 14 residues long. Trimming took 4 bases from V and 10 from J; bases not matched to a gene: 4.

This clonotype was recorded a few times. As DNA, the CDR3 is TGCAGCGTCGTGCGAGGGACTAGCGGGAACGCCAATGAGCAGTTCTTC. It encodes CSVVRGTSGNANEQFF. J is TRBJ2-1 and V is TRBV29-1; TRBD2 matches 13 bases. The CDR3 length is 16 residues. Losses at the gene ends were 6 bases for V and 6 bases for J; bases not matched to a gene: 11. Germline V CDR1 and CDR2: SQVTM, ANQGSEA.

This clonotype has at least ten counts. The chain couples TRBV28 to TRBJ2-7; a weak D match, TRBD1 (6 bases). Trimming took off 3 bases at V and 2 bases at J, with 14 bases between the two ends. The germline V gene has CDR1 MDHEN and CDR2 SYDVKM. The CDR3 extends over 15 amino acids. For the CDR3, the DNA is TGTGCCAGCAGTTTTCCCGACAGGCAAACCTACGAGCAGTACTTC. It encodes CASSFPDRQTYEQYF.

This clonotype turned up a few times. This sequence joins TRBV4-1 and TRBJ1-1, with D possibly TRBD1 on 6 matching bases. The germline CDR1 and CDR2 sequences are MGHRA and YSYEKL. The CDR3 runs to 17 residues. With 3 bases removed from V and 5 bases from J, the gap between germline ends came to 22 bases. CDR3: CASSHRSGGADRTEAFF. The CDR3 bases are TGCGCCAGCAGCCACCGAAGTGGGGGGGCTGATCGGACTGAAGCTTTCTTT.

This clonotype was detected many times. The chain combines TRBV7-2 with TRBJ2-1; no firm D call. The CDR3 runs to 13 residues. The V and J ends lost 2 bases and 4 bases respectively, with 6 bases between them. Germline V gene data show CDR1 as SGHTA and CDR2 as FQGNSA. CDR3 loop: CASSLQLYNEQFF. In DNA, the CDR3 is TGTGCCAGCAGCTTACAGTTATACAATGAGCAGTTCTTC.